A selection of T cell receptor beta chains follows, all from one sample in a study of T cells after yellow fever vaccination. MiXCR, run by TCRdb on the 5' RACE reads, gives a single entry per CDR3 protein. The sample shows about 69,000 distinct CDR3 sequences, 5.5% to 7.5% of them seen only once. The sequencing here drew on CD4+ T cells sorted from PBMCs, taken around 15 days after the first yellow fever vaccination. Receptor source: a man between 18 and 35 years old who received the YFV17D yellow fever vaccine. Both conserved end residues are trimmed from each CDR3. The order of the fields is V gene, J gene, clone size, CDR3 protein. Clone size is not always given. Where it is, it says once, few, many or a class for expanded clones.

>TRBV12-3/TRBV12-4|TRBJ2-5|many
ASSLEGGGSETQY
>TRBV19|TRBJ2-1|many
ASRPQGIGTYNEQF
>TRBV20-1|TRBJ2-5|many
SARPAGSQETQY
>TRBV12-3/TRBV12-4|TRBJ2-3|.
ASSYGRDTQY
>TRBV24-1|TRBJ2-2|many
ATSDHRDTGELF
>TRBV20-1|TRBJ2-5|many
SASAPGTHFETQY
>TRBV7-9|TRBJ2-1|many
ASSLALAGEHNEQF
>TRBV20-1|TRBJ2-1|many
SARDYSGGYNEQF
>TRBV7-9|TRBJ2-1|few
AITGKRSYNEQF
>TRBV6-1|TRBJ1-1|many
ASTLTEQNTEAF
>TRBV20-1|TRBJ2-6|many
SATGAGGANVLT
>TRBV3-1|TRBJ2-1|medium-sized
ASSQDLWTSGQQF
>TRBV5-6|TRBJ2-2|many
ASSLALVNTGELF
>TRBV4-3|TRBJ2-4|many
ASSQDGQGNIQY
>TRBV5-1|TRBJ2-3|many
ASSLRTDTDTQY
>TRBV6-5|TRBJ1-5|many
ASSYSRAGNQPQH
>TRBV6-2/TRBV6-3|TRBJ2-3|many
ASSYSKNNREVADTQY
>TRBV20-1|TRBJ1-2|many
SARDLGGGDYGYT
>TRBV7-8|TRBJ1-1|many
ASSYPPYTEAF
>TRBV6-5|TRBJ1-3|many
ASSYRQGGWSGNTIY
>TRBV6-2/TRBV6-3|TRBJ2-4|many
ASSSPSRVGKNIQY
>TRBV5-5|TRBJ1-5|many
ASSLTGDDQPQH
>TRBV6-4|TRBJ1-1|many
ASSREVDTEAF
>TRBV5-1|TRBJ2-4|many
ASSRGREGYIQY
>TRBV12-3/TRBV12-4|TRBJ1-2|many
ASSLQGVNGYT
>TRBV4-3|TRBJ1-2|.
ASSQDSGGLGYT
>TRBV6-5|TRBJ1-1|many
ASSYGGQGNTEAF
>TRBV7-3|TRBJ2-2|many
ASSFQGAKNTGELF
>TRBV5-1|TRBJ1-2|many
ASSQDAGNYGYT
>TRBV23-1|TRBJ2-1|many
ASSSIEWGHNEQF
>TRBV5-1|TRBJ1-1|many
ASSLATGAMNTEAF
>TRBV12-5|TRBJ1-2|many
ASGIAPGVGYT
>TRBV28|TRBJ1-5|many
ASSLHRGFGNQPQH
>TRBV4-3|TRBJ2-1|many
ASSQGDAAYNEQF
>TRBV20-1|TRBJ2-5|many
SATGTSGDEETQY